A selection of T cell receptor beta chains follows, all from one sample in a study of radiation and T cells in renal cell carcinoma. TCRdb keeps only in-frame clones here, not all; method: immunoSEQ multiplex PCR. The table shows about 8,100 clones, with roughly 68% occurring only once. Sample: tumor tissue, taken from a patient whose treatment was nephrectomy without radiotherapy. The receptor set was obtained from a man in his 60s with renal cell carcinoma. CDR3s include the opening cysteine and the closing phenylalanine or tryptophan. The order of the fields is J gene, V gene, D gene, clone size, CDR3 protein, CDR3 DNA. D genes are given only for firm matches. The listing skips clone size in some rows; elsewhere it reads once, few, many or a size class.

J: TRBJ2-3; V: TRBV30; D: TRBD2; size: .; CDR3: CAGWTSGIDTQYF; DNA: TGTGCCGGATGGACTAGCGGTATAGATACGCAGTATTTT
J: TRBJ1-5; V: TRBV5-1; D: TRBD1; size: .; CDR3: CASSSQPGTDAQHF; DNA: TGCGCCAGCAGCTCCCAACCCGGGACAGACGCCCAGCATTTT
J: TRBJ2-7; V: TRBV6-1; D: TRBD1; size: .; CDR3: CASSQPGQGDEQYF; DNA: TGTGCCAGCAGCCAACCGGGACAGGGTGACGAGCAGTACTTC
J: TRBJ2-5; V: TRBV7-2; D: TRBD2; size: .; CDR3: CASSLTSGGARETQYF; DNA: TGTGCCAGCAGCTTGACTAGCGGGGGGGCCCGGGAGACCCAGTACTTC
J: TRBJ1-2; V: TRBV19; D: .; size: .; CDR3: CASTGGRSNYGYTF; DNA: TGTGCCAGTACCGGGGGGCGGTCGAACTATGGCTACACCTTC
J: TRBJ1-1; V: TRBV2; D: .; size: few; CDR3: CASRGGGTEAFF; DNA: TGTGCCAGCAGGGGGGGCGGCACTGAAGCTTTCTTT
J: TRBJ2-3; V: TRBV12-5; D: TRBD1; size: .; CDR3: CASGPQGADTQYF; DNA: TGTGCTAGTGGTCCCCAGGGGGCAGATACGCAGTATTTT
J: TRBJ1-3; V: TRBV11-2; D: .; size: .; CDR3: CASSSQASMHTIYF; DNA: TGTGCCAGCAGCTCCCAAGCGTCGATGCACACCATATATTTT
J: TRBJ1-2; V: TRBV5-8; D: TRBD1; size: .; CDR3: CASRGQGYGYTF; DNA: TGTGCCAGCAGAGGACAGGGCTACGGCTACACCTTC
J: TRBJ2-3; V: TRBV12-5; D: TRBD2; size: .; CDR3: CASGATSGTRTDTQYF; DNA: TGTGCTAGTGGGGCCACTAGCGGGACCCGCACAGATACGCAGTATTTT
J: TRBJ2-7; V: TRBV7-2; D: .; size: .; CDR3: CASSLRPAYSYEQYF; DNA: TGTGCCAGCAGCTTAAGACCGGCTTACTCCTACGAGCAGTACTTC
J: TRBJ1-1; V: TRBV5-4; D: TRBD1; size: .; CDR3: CASSPRGKGTEAFF; DNA: TGTGCCAGCAGCCCCAGGGGGAAAGGCACTGAAGCTTTCTTT
J: TRBJ1-1; V: TRBV6-5; D: .; size: .; CDR3: CASSYSSGSNTEAFF; DNA: TGTGCCAGCAGTTACTCATCAGGATCCAACACTGAAGCTTTCTTT
J: TRBJ2-7; V: TRBV28; D: .; size: .; CDR3: CASSLSSYEQYF; DNA: TGTGCCAGCAGTTTATCCTCCTACGAGCAGTACTTC
J: TRBJ2-2; V: TRBV6-1; D: .; size: .; CDR3: CASSEIVRELFF; DNA: TGTGCCAGCAGTGAAATTGTTCGGGAGCTGTTTTTT
J: TRBJ2-2; V: TRBV4-3; D: .; size: once; CDR3: CASSPLTANTGELFF; DNA: TGCGCCAGCAGCCCACTGACCGCGAACACCGGGGAGCTGTTTTTT
J: TRBJ2-1; V: TRBV19; D: .; size: .; CDR3: CASSPPGGHREQFF; DNA: TGTGCCAGTAGTCCGCCCGGAGGGCATAGGGAGCAGTTCTTC
J: TRBJ2-6; V: TRBV5-1; D: .; size: .; CDR3: CASSLEILSGANVLTF; DNA: TGCGCCAGCAGCTTGGAGATACTCTCTGGGGCCAACGTCCTGACTTTC
J: TRBJ1-2; V: TRBV9; D: TRBD1; size: .; CDR3: CASTQGVGGDYGYTF; DNA: TGTGCCAGCACCCAGGGGGTCGGGGGGGACTATGGCTACACCTTC
J: TRBJ1-1; V: TRBV9; D: TRBD1; size: .; CDR3: CASTRGRVNTEAFF; DNA: TGTGCCAGCACCAGGGGGAGGGTTAACACTGAAGCTTTCTTT
J: TRBJ2-6; V: TRBV15; D: .; size: .; CDR3: CATSRDSGSGANVLTF; DNA: TGTGCCACCAGCAGAGATTCAGGCTCTGGGGCCAACGTCCTGACTTTC
J: TRBJ1-1; V: TRBV6-5; D: .; size: .; CDR3: CASSYWGEDTEAFF; DNA: TGTGCCAGCAGTTATTGGGGGGAGGACACTGAAGCTTTCTTT
J: TRBJ1-1; V: TRBV7-6; D: .; size: .; CDR3: CASSKDSYTEAFF; DNA: TGTGCCAGCAGCAAAGACAGTTACACTGAAGCTTTCTTT
J: TRBJ2-7; V: TRBV7-2; D: TRBD1; size: .; CDR3: CASSTRQGAIYEQYF; DNA: TGTGCCAGCAGCACCCGACAGGGGGCTATCTACGAGCAGTACTTC
J: TRBJ2-7; V: TRBV7-2; D: .; size: .; CDR3: CASSQGGGPYEQYF; DNA: TGTGCCAGCAGCCAAGGAGGGGGCCCCTACGAGCAGTACTTC
J: TRBJ2-2; V: TRBV9; D: TRBD2; size: .; CDR3: CASSALAGGLSTGELFF; DNA: TGTGCCAGCAGCGCTCTAGCGGGAGGGCTGTCTACCGGGGAGCTGTTTTTT
J: TRBJ2-3; V: TRBV19; D: .; size: few; CDR3: CASSMGLPPTDTQYF; DNA: TGTGCCAGTAGTATGGGGCTCCCACCCACAGATACGCAGTATTTT